These 30 T cell receptor beta chains came from one sample sequenced in a study of cytomegalovirus exposure and HLA in healthy donors. The study ran its PCR with 60 Vbeta and 13 Jbeta primers. Assay: immunoSEQ multiplex PCR; the TCRdb copy retains only in-frame clones and omits some. The sample comprises some 130,000 clones, 75% to 85% of which are singletons, and 4% to 4.5% rests with the top ten. Sample: PBMCs. The receptors shown here come from a woman between 40 and 50 years old in good health and CMV-seronegative.

CDR3 nucleotide sequence: TGCGCCAGCAGCTTGGCGGGGAGCTCCTACAATGAGCAGTTCTTC. Translating it yields CASSLAGSSYNEQFF. The genes are TRBV5-1 and TRBJ2-1; a possible D gene is TRBD2 (5 bases). The CDR3 is made up of 15 amino acids. Per the germline V gene, CDR1 is SGHRS and CDR2 is YFSETQ. Trimming stripped 0 bases from V and 0 bases from J, with 7 bases between.

This chain connects TRBV9 to TRBJ2-6; D gene ambiguous. CDR3 length: 15 residues. Trimming took 5 bases from V and 7 from J, leaving 16 bases between them. Germline CDR1 SGDLS, CDR2 YYNGEE. This chain's CDR3 is CASSPTASTANVLTF. CDR3 bases: TGTGCCAGCAGTCCAACCGCCTCAACTGCCAACGTCCTGACTTTC.

The V and J genes are TRBV7-9 and TRBJ2-2; unclear D gene. Looked up from germline, CDR1 is SEHNR and CDR2 is FQNEAQ (reference sequence). The V and J ends lost 8 bases and 1 base respectively, with 11 bases between them. This CDR3 is built from 14 residues. CDR3 loop: CASVSPGNTGELFF. The CDR3 DNA sequence: TGTGCCAGCGTCTCTCCGGGGAACACCGGGGAGCTGTTTTTT. Full variable domain (outside the CDR3, taken from reference TRBV7-9 and TRBJ2-2): DTGVSQNPRHKITKRGQNVTFRCDPISEHNRLYWYRQTLGQGPEFLTYFQNEAQLEKSRLLSDRFSAERPKGSFSTLEIQRTEQGDSAMYLCASVSPGNTGELFFGEGSRLTVL.

V and J are TRBV5-1 and TRBJ2-6, with TRBD1 matching over 9 bases. The CDR3 spans 19 residues. V lost 1 base and J lost 1; bases outside the gene matches: 9. Germline CDR1 SGHRS, CDR2 YFSETQ. CDR3 coding DNA: TGCGCCAGCAGCTTGACCCCCGGGACAGGGAGATCTGGGGCCAACGTCCTGACTTTC. This encodes CASSLTPGTGRSGANVLTF.

This rearrangement joins TRBV4-2 to TRBJ2-1; D is ambiguous. V lost 1 base to trimming and J lost 2 bases, with 9 bases between them. CDR1 and CDR2 from the germline V gene are LGHNA and YNFKEQ. This CDR3 region has 15 residues. CDR3 residues: CASSQGQSAYNEQFF. DNA of the CDR3: TGTGCCAGCAGCCAAGGGCAGTCCGCCTACAATGAGCAGTTCTTC.

The J gene is TRBJ2-7, the V gene TRBV7-9, with 10 bases matching TRBD2. The V and J ends lost 4 bases and 0 bases, in that order; junction bases with no gene match: 12. The CDR3 spans 18 residues. The germline V gene has CDR1 SEHNR and CDR2 FQNEAQ (reference sequence). CDR3 loop: CASSSPPSGGPSSYEQYF. For the CDR3, the DNA is TGTGCCAGCAGCTCCCCACCTAGCGGGGGCCCTAGCTCCTACGAGCAGTACTTC.

The chain is built from TRBV2 and TRBJ1-3, with unresolved D. The CDR3 runs 15 residues. Germline loops: CDR1 SNHLY, CDR2 FYNNEI. The ends were cut back, 0 bases at V and 0 bases at J, with 6 bases in the middle. CDR3 in amino acids: CASSEALISGNTIYF. The CDR3 DNA sequence: TGTGCCAGCAGTGAAGCACTCATCTCTGGAAACACCATATATTTT.

The rearrangement links TRBV4-3 to TRBJ1-1, with D maybe TRBD1 (5 bases). Between the trimmed V and J ends, which lost 1 base and 1 base, there was a span of 7 bases. CDR1 LGHNA and CDR2 YSLEER come from the germline V gene. This CDR3 spans 14 amino acids. CDR3 nucleotides: TGCGCCAGCAGCCAAGGACAGTCGAACACTGAAGCTTTCTTT. Protein product: CASSQGQSNTEAFF.

The DNA of the CDR3 is TGTGCCAGTAGTATCCTAGCGGAGAACACCGGGGAGCTGTTTTTT. It yields the protein CASSILAENTGELFF. The rearrangement joins TRBV19 to TRBJ2-2, with 7 bases that match TRBD2. Germline CDR1 is LNHDA and CDR2 is SQIVND (reference sequence). This CDR3 is 15 amino acids long. V shed 3 bases and J 1 base; nucleotides not matched to a gene: 2.

V and J are TRBV28 and TRBJ1-6, with D uncertain. The CDR3 loop spans 15 amino acids. Germline V gene data show CDR1 as MDHEN and CDR2 as SYDVKM. Trimming cost V 6 bases and J 7 bases, with 16 bases left between them. CDR3 nucleotide sequence: TGTGCCAGCAGGAAAGGACCCTCGGGGAATTCACCCCTCCACTTT. Amino acid sequence: CASRKGPSGNSPLHF.

The V gene is TRBV28, the J gene TRBJ1-5, with a weak D call TRBD1 (5 bases). Trimming pared 5 bases from V and 2 bases from J, leaving 13 bases between. The CDR3 runs 15 residues. Per germline, CDR1 MDHEN and CDR2 SYDVKM. The CDR3 here is CASSLEGWRNQPQHF. CDR3 coding DNA: TGTGCCAGCAGTCTGGAGGGGTGGCGCAATCAGCCCCAGCATTTT.

This chain uses TRBV11-2 with TRBJ2-1; D not resolved. CDR3 length: 13 residues. Germline V gene data show CDR1 as SGHAT and CDR2 as FQNNGV. V lost 3 bases to trimming and J lost 15 bases, with 18 bases between them. The CDR3 region is CASSFRSSDLGFF. The CDR3 DNA reads TGTGCCAGCAGCTTTAGGTCGAGCGACCTGGGGTTCTTC.

A single count supports this clone. This chain uses TRBV28 with TRBJ2-1, with 9 bases fitting TRBD2. This CDR3 region has 16 residues. Trimming took 6 bases from V and 9 from J; bases not matched to a gene: 15. Germline CDR1 is MDHEN and CDR2 is SYDVKM. The CDR3 loop is CASSFLAGVNNGEQFF. Here the CDR3 DNA reads TGTGCCAGCAGCTTCTTAGCGGGAGTAAACAATGGTGAGCAGTTCTTC.

This rearrangement joins TRBV7-2 to TRBJ2-2, with D possibly being TRBD2 (6 bases). Germline CDR1 and CDR2: SGHTA and FQGNSA. The CDR3 covers 15 residues. The V end was cut by 5 bases, the J end by 3 bases, with 13 bases between. The CDR3 sequence is CASSPRDFYTGELFF. The CDR3 DNA is TGTGCCAGCAGCCCTAGGGACTTTTACACCGGGGAGCTGTTTTTT.

This chain uses TRBV7-2 with TRBJ1-1, with D perhaps TRBD1 (6 bases). The CDR3 sequence is 15 residues long. Germline V gives CDR1 SGHTA, CDR2 FQGNSA. Trimming cost V 1 base and J 1 base, with 10 bases left between them. This CDR3 reads CASSLGDRRNTEAFF. The DNA of the CDR3 is TGTGCCAGCAGCTTAGGCGACAGGCGGAACACTGAAGCTTTCTTT. Combining the CDR3 with reference TRBV7-2 and TRBJ1-1 gives the whole variable domain GAGVSQSPSNKVTEKGKDVELRCDPISGHTALYWYRQSLGQGLEFLIYFQGNSAPDKSGLPSDRFSAERTGGSVSTLTIQRTQQEDSAVYLCASSLGDRRNTEAFFGQGTRLTVV.

V and J are TRBV28 and TRBJ1-3; 9 nucleotides agree with TRBD1. CDR3 length: 16 residues. CDR1 is MDHEN, CDR2 SYDVKM, per germline. Trimming took 4 bases from V and 1 from J; bases not matched to a gene: 5. As DNA, the CDR3 is TGTGCCAGCAGTTCAAACAGGGGGCGATCTGGAAACACCATATATTTT. As protein: CASSSNRGRSGNTIYF.

Only a few counts were recorded for this clone. The chain recombines TRBV4-2 with TRBJ2-7; 9 bases agree with TRBD2. Germline CDR1 LGHNA, CDR2 YNFKEQ. The V gene end was trimmed by 1 base and the J gene end by 3 bases; junction bases not matched to a gene: 10. The CDR3 runs to 17 residues. This chain's CDR3 is CASSQGTLAGKSYEQYF. DNA for the CDR3: TGTGCCAGCAGCCAAGGTACCCTAGCGGGAAAAAGCTACGAGCAGTACTTC.

The chain carries TRBV11-3 and TRBJ2-3, with 8 bases fitting TRBD1. CDR3 length: 14 residues. Germline assignment: CDR1 SGHNT and CDR2 YENEEA. V was pared by 4 bases and J by 3 bases, with 3 bases of the junction left unmatched. CDR3 nucleotide sequence: TGTGCCAGCAGCTCAGGGGGCGTTACAGATACGCAGTATTTT. Its translation is CASSSGGVTDTQYF. Using reference TRBV11-3 and TRBJ2-3 for the parts outside the CDR3, the full variable domain is EAGVVQSPRYKIIEKKQPVAFWCNPISGHNTLYWYLQNLGQGPELLIRYENEEAVDDSQLPKDRFSAERLKGVDSTLKIQPAELGDSAVYLCASSSGGVTDTQYFGPGTRLTVL.

Points on this clone: Other DNA sequences in the same sample also yield this CDR3. The rearrangement joins TRBV28 to TRBJ2-7; 11 nucleotides match TRBD2. V trimming: 5 bases; J trimming: 5 bases; junction bases outside the gene matches: 5. The V gene's germline CDR1 is MDHEN and CDR2 SYDVKM. There are 14 residues in the CDR3. The CDR3 loop is CASSPGTSGNEQYF. The CDR3 DNA follows: TGTGCCAGCAGTCCTGGGACTAGCGGCAACGAGCAGTACTTC.

This chain uses TRBV11-2 with TRBJ1-5, with D uncertain. The V end lost 1 base, the J end lost 0 bases, and 10 bases lay between the germline ends. This CDR3 is 16 amino acids long. The germline V gene encodes CDR1 SGHAT and CDR2 FQNNGV. The CDR3, as DNA: TGTGCCAGCAGCTTAGGGGTCGGGGTTAGCAATCAGCCCCAGCATTTT. Translating it yields CASSLGVGVSNQPQHF.

For the CDR3, the DNA is TGTGCCAGCAGCCAAGGGGACAGGCTCGAGTATGGAAACACCATATATTTT. Its protein product is CASSQGDRLEYGNTIYF. This sequence joins TRBV4-2 and TRBJ1-3; the match to TRBD1 covers 8 bases. From germline, CDR1 is LGHNA and CDR2 YNFKEQ. This CDR3 comprises 17 residues. J was trimmed by 3 bases and V by 1 base; bases with no gene match: 8.

The V call is TRBV7-2, the J call TRBJ1-1; perhaps TRBD1 as D (6 bases). Germline lookup yields CDR1 SGHTA and CDR2 FQGNSA. The CDR3 totals 13 residues. The V and J ends lost 5 bases and 8 bases respectively, with 15 bases between them. CDR3 loop: CASSPQLTGEAFF. In DNA form, the CDR3 reads TGTGCCAGCAGCCCTCAGCTGACAGGAGAAGCTTTCTTT. Together with reference TRBV7-2 and TRBJ1-1, the CDR3 gives the full variable domain: GAGVSQSPSNKVTEKGKDVELRCDPISGHTALYWYRQSLGQGLEFLIYFQGNSAPDKSGLPSDRFSAERTGGSVSTLTIQRTQQEDSAVYLCASSPQLTGEAFFGQGTRLTVV.

The chain links TRBV28 to TRBJ2-1, with 8 positions matching TRBD2. This CDR3 is built from 16 residues. The V and J ends lost 5 bases and 9 bases, in that order; junction bases with no gene match: 15. Germline loops: CDR1 MDHEN, CDR2 SYDVKM. The CDR3 DNA follows: TGTGCCAGCAGTAATCCCGGGACTAGAAGGCGTAGTGAGCAGTTCTTC. Protein: CASSNPGTRRRSEQFF. Complete variable domain (other parts from reference TRBV28 and TRBJ2-1): DVKVTQSSRYLVKRTGEKVFLECVQDMDHENMFWYRQDPGLGLRLIYFSYDVKMKEKGDIPEGYSVSREKKERFSLILESASTNQTSMYLCASSNPGTRRRSEQFFGPGTRLTVL.

This chain's CDR3 is CASSIGTGGPYEQYF. The CDR3 DNA sequence: TGTGCCAGTAGTATAGGTACAGGGGGGCCCTACGAGCAGTACTTC. The V call is TRBV19, the J call TRBJ2-7, with 8 bases matching TRBD1. The CDR3 spans 15 residues. The V segment lost 1 base and the J segment 2 bases; nucleotides outside the gene matches: 4. Germline V gives CDR1 LNHDA, CDR2 SQIVND (reference sequence).

V usage is TRBV18 and J usage is TRBJ1-1; D call uncertain. CDR1 is KGHSH, CDR2 LQKENI, per germline. The CDR3 extends over 14 amino acids. V dropped 2 bases and J dropped 1 base, with 8 bases sitting between them. The DNA for the CDR3 is TGTGCCAGCTCACCAGGGAGCGCGAACACTGAAGCTTTCTTT. Translating it yields CASSPGSANTEAFF.

The rearrangement uses TRBV5-6 and TRBJ2-3; 8 positions agree with TRBD2. The germline CDR1 and CDR2 sequences are SGHDT and YYEEEE. CDR3 size: 15 residues. Unmatched junction bases numbered 10, after V lost 4 bases and J lost 6 bases. The CDR3 nucleotides are TGTGCCAGCAGCCAAACGGGGGGGCCGGGGGATACGCAGTATTTT. It codes for CASSQTGGPGDTQYF.

This clone has more than one count but fewer than ten. V is TRBV5-4 and J is TRBJ2-3, with TRBD1 matching over 7 bases. This CDR3 spans 15 amino acids. With V trimmed by 6 bases and J by 0 bases, 7 bases remained unmatched. Germline loops: CDR1 SGHNT, CDR2 YYREEE (reference sequence). CDR3 region: CASIDRALSTDTQYF. For the CDR3, the DNA is TGTGCCAGCATCGACAGGGCCCTTAGCACAGATACGCAGTATTTT. The full variable domain, completed using reference TRBV5-4 and TRBJ2-3, is ETGVTQSPTHLIKTRGQQVTLRCSSQSGHNTVSWYQQALGQGPQFIFQYYREEENGRGNFPPRFSGLQFPNYSSELNVNALELDDSALYLCASIDRALSTDTQYFGPGTRLTVL.

The chain combines TRBV2 with TRBJ2-7; 8 positions match TRBD2. The CDR3 runs 13 residues. V was clipped by 8 bases and J by 5 bases; unmatched bases: 8. The germline V gene encodes CDR1 SNHLY and CDR2 FYNNEI. The DNA for the CDR3 is TGTGCCAGCCACGGGAGGGCCCCCGACGAGCAGTACTTC. Its protein product is CASHGRAPDEQYF.

This chain connects TRBV5-6 to TRBJ2-5, with D tentatively TRBD2 (6 bases). CDR1 and CDR2 (germline): SGHDT, YYEEEE. The ends were cut back, 4 bases at V and 2 bases at J, with 12 bases in the middle. The CDR3 contains 14 residues. CDR3 protein: CASSLGTRQETQYF. The CDR3 DNA follows: TGTGCCAGCAGCCTAGGGACTCGTCAAGAGACCCAGTACTTC.

J is TRBJ1-1 and V is TRBV9, with TRBD1 matching over 10 bases. Unmatched junction bases numbered 8, after V lost 4 bases and J lost 5 bases. This CDR3 region has 15 residues. Germline V lookup: CDR1 SGDLS, CDR2 YYNGEE. The chain's CDR3 is CASSPRTGGETEAFF. CDR3 coding DNA: TGTGCCAGCAGCCCCCGGACAGGGGGAGAGACTGAAGCTTTCTTT.